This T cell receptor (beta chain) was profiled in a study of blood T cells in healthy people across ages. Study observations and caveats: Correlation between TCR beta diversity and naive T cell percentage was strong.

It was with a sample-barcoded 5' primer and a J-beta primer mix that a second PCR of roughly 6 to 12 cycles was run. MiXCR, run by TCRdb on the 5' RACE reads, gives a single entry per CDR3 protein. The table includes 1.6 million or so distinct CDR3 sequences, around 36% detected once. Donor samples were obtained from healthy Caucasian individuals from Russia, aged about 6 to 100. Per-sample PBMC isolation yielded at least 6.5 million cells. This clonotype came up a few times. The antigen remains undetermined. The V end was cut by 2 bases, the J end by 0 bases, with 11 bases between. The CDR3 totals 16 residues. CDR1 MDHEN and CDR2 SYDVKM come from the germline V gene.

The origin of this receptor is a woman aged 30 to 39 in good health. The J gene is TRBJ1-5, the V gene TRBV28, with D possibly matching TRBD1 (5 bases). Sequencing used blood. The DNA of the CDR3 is TGTGCCAGCAGTTTACGGGCGGGGGTTAGCAATCAGCCCCAGCATTTT. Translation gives CASSLRAGVSNQPQHF.